The rows below give T cell receptor beta chains drawn from one sample of a study of T cell repertoires in cytomegalovirus infection. A single record per CDR3 protein comes from TCRdb applying MiXCR to the reads. The sample lists about 680,000 distinct CDR3 sequences, 20% to 30% occurring once. The sample comprised CD8+ T cells from PBMCs. The receptors were sampled from a human donor in good health (CMV status not recorded). Some clones in this sample may be carry-over from other donors' samples. CDR3s include the opening cysteine and the closing phenylalanine or tryptophan. Fields, in order: J gene, V gene, D gene, clone size, CDR3 protein, CDR3 DNA. D genes are given only for firm matches. A row's size may be missing; if present it is once, few, many or a size class.

>TRBJ2-5|TRBV7-8|-|-
CASSWGLRGETQYF
TGTGCCAGCAGCTGGGGACTCAGAGGAGAGACCCAGTACTTC
>TRBJ1-4|TRBV7-6|-|many
CASSTDRRNEKLFF
TGTGCCAGCAGCACCGACAGGAGAAATGAAAAACTGTTTTTT
>TRBJ2-1|TRBV20-1|TRBD1|many
CSGTSTGLGSYNEQFF
TGCAGTGGGACCTCGACAGGGTTGGGATCCTACAATGAGCAGTTCTTC
>TRBJ2-3|TRBV20-1|-|-
CSARDPRVTTDTQYF
TGCAGTGCTAGAGATCCCAGGGTGACCACAGATACGCAGTATTTT
>TRBJ1-2|TRBV20-1|TRBD1|-
CSAQDRGLDYGYTF
TGCAGTGCTCAGGACAGGGGGCTTGACTATGGCTACACCTTC
>TRBJ1-2|TRBV20-1|-|few
CSARDPISYGYTF
TGCAGTGCTAGAGACCCAATCTCCTATGGCTACACCTTC
>TRBJ1-5|TRBV28|TRBD1|many
CASSPPDRDIYSNQPQHF
TGTGCCAGCAGTCCTCCCGACAGGGATATCTATAGCAATCAGCCCCAGCATTTT
>TRBJ2-3|TRBV5-1|-|-
CASSLSLKRGHQTDTQYF
TGCGCCAGCAGCTTGAGTTTGAAGCGGGGACATCAAACAGATACGCAGTATTTT
>TRBJ2-2|TRBV4-1|-|many
CASSQAPFGEELFF
TGCGCCAGCAGCCAAGCTCCATTTGGGGAGGAGCTGTTTTTT
>TRBJ2-7|TRBV7-2|-|many
CASSFEWGYEQYF
TGTGCCAGCAGCTTTGAATGGGGCTACGAGCAGTACTTC
>TRBJ2-1|TRBV20-1|-|few
CSASRQEQFF
TGCAGTGCTAGTAGGCAGGAGCAGTTCTTC
>TRBJ2-7|TRBV13|-|few
CASSKQGAEQYF
TGTGCCAGCAGTAAACAGGGTGCCGAGCAGTACTTC
>TRBJ2-3|TRBV28|-|few
CASSLFLGSTREKDTQYF
TGTGCCAGCAGTTTATTCCTGGGCTCTACTAGGGAAAAAGATACGCAGTATTTT
>TRBJ2-3|TRBV4-1|TRBD2|-
CASSQEGPAGELPDTQYF
TGCGCCAGCAGCCAGGAGGGGCCAGCGGGGGAACTCCCAGATACGCAGTATTTT
>TRBJ2-5|TRBV6-2/TRBV6-3|-|-
CASSPPSGETQYF
TGTGCCAGCAGCCCGCCTTCAGGGGAGACCCAGTACTTC
>TRBJ1-1|TRBV7-6|-|-
CASISGGNTEAFF
TGTGCCAGCATCTCGGGGGGGAACACTGAAGCTTTCTTT
>TRBJ2-5|TRBV6-6|-|few
CASSYWGRETQYF
TGTGCCAGCAGTTACTGGGGGCGAGAGACCCAGTACTTC
>TRBJ1-1|TRBV10-3|TRBD1|many
CASQEGANTEAFF
TGTGCCAGTCAGGAGGGGGCGAACACTGAAGCTTTCTTT
>TRBJ1-6|TRBV7-6|TRBD1|-
CATPGGLQPGSPLHF
TGTGCCACCCCAGGGGGTCTACAGCCTGGTTCACCCCTCCACTTT
>TRBJ1-5|TRBV28|-|many
CASSPLASNQPQHF
TGTGCCAGCAGCCCCCTCGCGAGCAATCAGCCCCAGCATTTT
>TRBJ2-3|TRBV7-6|-|many
CASSLVPALPGTQYF
TGTGCCAGCAGCTTAGTACCTGCTCTCCCAGGTACGCAGTATTTT
>TRBJ2-2|TRBV6-2/TRBV6-3|-|many
CASSLALSGELFF
TGTGCCAGCAGTCTAGCTTTATCCGGGGAGCTGTTTTTT
>TRBJ2-3|TRBV28|TRBD2|few
CASSLGTSGGRTDTQYF
TGTGCCAGCAGTTTAGGGACTAGCGGGGGCCGCACAGATACGCAGTATTTT
>TRBJ1-2|TRBV25-1|-|-
CASSEIDSFYGYTF
TGTGCCAGCAGTGAAATAGACAGCTTCTATGGCTACACCTTC
>TRBJ1-1|TRBV20-1|-|once
CSARGTGKMAFF
TGCAGTGCTAGAGGCACCGGGAAAATGGCTTTCTTT
>TRBJ1-1|TRBV28|-|-
CASREKTGYEWITEAFF
TGTGCCAGCAGGGAAAAGACGGGATACGAGTGGATCACTGAAGCTTTCTTT
>TRBJ1-2|TRBV9|-|few
CASGTAGGYGYTF
TGTGCCAGCGGGACCGCGGGGGGCTATGGCTACACCTTC